What follows are 27 T cell receptor beta chains derived from one specimen sequenced in a study of T cells expressing NK-cell markers. Using the 5' RACE reads, TCRdb records one entry per CDR3 protein without DNA. Its table records hundreds of thousands of distinct CDR3 sequences. Sequenced: blood T cells: a sorted CD56 or NKG2C T cell subset, CD4+ or CD8+ T cells, or bulk PBMC T cells (not recorded which). These receptors all come from a woman aged 18-70 years in good health.

This chain joins TRBV7-8 and TRBJ2-3; TCRdb names TRBD2, which stays unverified in the absence of DNA. Germline CDR1 reads SGHVS; CDR2 reads FQNEAQ. This CDR3 has 13 residues. The CDR3 reads CASSSGLEYTQYF.

The CDR3 protein is CASSIAGANTGELFF. J is TRBJ2-2 and V is TRBV19. There are 15 residues in the CDR3. Per germline, CDR1 LNHDA and CDR2 SQIVND (reference sequence).

V gene TRBV3-1 combines with J gene TRBJ2-7; TCRdb outputs TRBD1, but without DNA this stays unchecked. The CDR3 runs 13 residues. Germline assignment: CDR1 LGHDT and CDR2 YNNKEL (reference sequence). This CDR3 is CASSQWDSYEQYF.

This rearrangement joins TRBV4-3 to TRBJ2-2; TCRdb's D gene call, TRBD1, goes unchecked for lack of DNA. From germline, CDR1 is LGHNA and CDR2 YSLEER. CDR3 length: 16 amino acids. CDR3 sequence reads: CASSQGPRAGTGELFF.

The V and J genes are TRBV7-2 and TRBJ1-3; TCRdb lists TRBD1, though no DNA is available to test this call. CDR1 and CDR2 from the germline V gene are SGHTA and FQGNSA. This CDR3 comprises 16 residues. The CDR3 loop is CASSPHTGAPQNTIYF.

This sequence joins TRBV6-1 and TRBJ2-3; TCRdb indicates TRBD1, and absent DNA this call remains unverified. This CDR3 has 15 residues. Looked up from germline, CDR1 is MNHNS and CDR2 is SASEGT. CDR3 region: CASSKRGSSTDTQYF.

The V and J genes are TRBV6-5 and TRBJ2-6. The CDR3 is made up of 15 amino acids. Germline lookup yields CDR1 MNHEY and CDR2 SVGAGI. The CDR3 here is CASSYASSGANVLTF.

This sequence joins TRBV7-2 and TRBJ2-3; the D gene TCRdb calls, TRBD1, cannot be checked with no DNA. The CDR3 extends over 14 amino acids. Germline CDR1 reads SGHTA; CDR2 reads FQGNSA. CDR3 sequence reads: CASAPGRSTDTQYF.

V gene TRBV4-2 combines with J gene TRBJ2-1. Germline V gene lookup returns CDR1 LGHNA and CDR2 YNFKEQ. The CDR3 extends over 15 amino acids. The chain's CDR3 is CASSQDWSGNNEQFF.

The chain uses TRBV7-9 and TRBJ2-1; without DNA, the TCRdb call of TRBD2 cannot be checked. Germline CDR1 reads SEHNR; CDR2 reads FQNEAQ (reference sequence). The CDR3 contains 16 residues. The CDR3 loop is CASSPTSGGTYNEQFF.

V is TRBV20-1 and J is TRBJ1-3. CDR3 length: 15 amino acids. Germline loops: CDR1 DFQATT, CDR2 SNEGSKA (reference sequence). CDR3 sequence: CSAKASAHSGNTIYF.

This chain connects TRBV27 to TRBJ2-1; as DNA is missing, the TRBD2 call by TCRdb cannot be tested. In germline, CDR1 is MNHEY, CDR2 SMNVEV (reference sequence). The CDR3 loop spans 13 amino acids. The CDR3 region is CASSFLAQGRQFF.

The chain recombines TRBV14 with TRBJ2-3; the D call of TRBD1 rests on TCRdb alone, since no DNA is present to check it. Germline CDR1 reads SGHDN; CDR2 reads FVKESK. The CDR3 length is 17 residues. CDR3: CASSLQRGGPGTDTQYF.

The genes are TRBV6-1 and TRBJ1-1; TCRdb gives TRBD1 as the D gene, but with no DNA this cannot be confirmed. Germline V gene sequence: CDR1 MNHNS, CDR2 SASEGT. CDR3 size: 14 residues. The CDR3: CASSDPGWNTEAFF.

V and J are TRBV30 and TRBJ1-2; TCRdb designates TRBD1, a call that cannot be tested without DNA. The CDR3 extends over 14 amino acids. Germline loops: CDR1 GTSNPN, CDR2 SVGIG (reference sequence). CDR3: CAWDTGGVGYGYTF.

The chain couples TRBV29-1 to TRBJ1-2; the D call from TCRdb, TRBD1, cannot be confirmed without DNA. The CDR3 length is 11 residues. Germline CDR1 reads SQVTM; CDR2 reads ANQGSEA. The CDR3 loop reads CSARQPYDYTF.

The V gene is TRBV27, the J gene TRBJ2-3; checking the TCRdb D call of TRBD2 is not possible without DNA. The CDR3 loop spans 15 amino acids. Germline V gives CDR1 MNHEY, CDR2 SMNVEV (reference sequence). This CDR3 is CASSRSYVPTDTQYF.

V and J are TRBV5-1 and TRBJ2-4; TCRdb reports TRBD1, a call that lacks DNA to check it against. This CDR3 has 15 residues. Germline V gene lookup returns CDR1 SGHRS and CDR2 YFSETQ. CDR3 sequence reads: CASQPGQPGVDIQYF.

The chain combines TRBV29-1 with TRBJ2-1; TCRdb designates TRBD1, a call that cannot be tested without DNA. The germline CDR1 and CDR2 sequences are SQVTM and ANQGSEA. This CDR3 is 14 amino acids long. CDR3 loop: CSVAGQASYNEQFF.

This chain uses TRBV12-3 or TRBV12-4 with TRBJ2-1; the TCRdb D gene call, TRBD1, has no DNA to confirm it. This CDR3 contains 14 residues. CDR3 loop: CASTRASSYNEQFF.

The V call is TRBV28, the J call TRBJ2-3; TCRdb names TRBD2, which stays unverified in the absence of DNA. Germline CDR1 is MDHEN and CDR2 is SYDVKM. This CDR3 has 14 amino acids. CDR3 in amino acids: CASSVGGKTDTQYF.

This chain connects TRBV12-3 or TRBV12-4 to TRBJ2-5. The CDR3 length is 15 residues. This CDR3 reads CASTMGWLKGETQYF.

The V and J genes are TRBV7-9 and TRBJ1-5. The CDR3 extends over 14 amino acids. Germline assignment: CDR1 SEHNR and CDR2 FQNEAQ (reference sequence). CDR3 protein: CASSPVGDRRPQHF.

The chain employs TRBV10-2 and TRBJ1-5. Germline CDR1 WSHSY, CDR2 SAAADI. The CDR3 length is 15 residues. This CDR3 is CASSDFTDSNQPQHF.

V and J are TRBV7-8 and TRBJ1-5. Germline CDR1 reads SGHVS; CDR2 reads FQNEAQ. The CDR3 loop spans 16 amino acids. This CDR3 is CASSGPTAYSNQPQHF.

The V gene is TRBV7-9, the J gene TRBJ1-1. This CDR3 comprises 14 residues. Germline V CDR1 and CDR2: SEHNR, FQNEAQ (reference sequence). The CDR3 reads CASSLAPQGGEAFF.

The chain carries TRBV12-3 or TRBV12-4 and TRBJ2-3. The CDR3 sequence is 11 residues long. Here the CDR3 reads CASSLADTQYF.